This T cell receptor (beta chain) stems from a study of blood T cell repertoires in COVID-19. Across the study: Acute and convalescent COVID-19 specimens originated in the United States, Italy and Spain. T cells, B-cell-depleted T cells, or PBMCs supplied cDNA or gDNA.

Original analysis: Reference gene primer amplification gave estimated nucleated cell counts. Sequencing used immunoSEQ multiplex PCR; TCRdb keeps in-frame clones, though not all of them. Clone size and the V and J calls come from that table; the DNA yielded D and trimming. The profile shows more than 65,000 clones, around 83% of them singletons. The CDR3 loop spans 16 amino acids. J was trimmed by 2 bases and V by 4 bases; bases with no gene match: 5. CDR1 and CDR2 from the germline V gene are KGHSH and LQKENI. V and J are TRBV18 and TRBJ1-4, with 9 positions matching TRBD1. The sequenced sample consisted of peripheral blood. This TCR was sampled from a man aged 50 or older with active COVID-19. The CDR3 loop is CASSLDRGGTNEKLFF. In DNA form, the CDR3 reads TGTGCCAGCTCACTGGACAGGGGAGGCACTAATGAAAAACTGTTTTTT.